The clone carrying this T cell receptor (beta chain) was detected only a few times. Its specificity is unknown. The sample originates from a study of CD8 T cells in Susac syndrome. The germline V gene encodes CDR1 SGHAT and CDR2 FQNNGV. J gave up 4 bases and V 3 bases, and 4 bases lay outside the gene matches. This CDR3 has 14 amino acids. Overall study findings and caveats: The total CD8+ repertoires contained 15 to 20 Susac-specific public clones, and the CD8+ TEMRA repertoires contained roughly 5. It was acknowledged by the study that relatively few individuals were included in its TCR sequencing and HLA analysis.

The RNA input was roughly 0.45 to 1 ug, and it was reverse transcribed with random hexamers. Using its own MiXCR run on the immunoSEQ multiplex PCR reads, TCRdb lists one record per CDR3 protein. The profile shows fewer than 80,000 distinct CDR3 sequences, roughly 95% of them singletons. The specimen was CD8+ T cells from PBMCs. The rearrangement links TRBV11-2 to TRBJ2-7; the match to TRBD1 covers 9 bases. The origin of this receptor is a human donor with Susac syndrome. The CDR3 sequence is CASSLWGQGYEQYF. In nucleotides, the CDR3 is TGTGCCAGCAGCTTGTGGGGACAGGGTTACGAGCAGTACTTC.